This is a list of T cell receptor beta chains from one sample in a study of Ad26.COV2.S vaccination and SARS-CoV-2 variants. The assay was immunoSEQ multiplex PCR, and TCRdb's table has in-frame clones only and misses some. The top ten clones hold 1.5% to 2% of a sample with about 370,000 clones, about 89% of them seen once. The sample in question was peripheral blood, obtained in a trial of Ad26.COV2.S vaccine versus placebo. The receptors were sampled from a person between 18 and 65 years old who received the Ad26.COV2.S COVID-19 vaccine or a placebo. Each CDR3 is given with its conserved first and last residue. The order of the fields is J gene, clone size, V gene, D gene, CDR3 DNA, CDR3 protein. The D gene is left open where the match is weak. Clone size is not always given. Where it is, it says once, few, many or a class for expanded clones.

J gene: TRBJ2-3; clone size: -; V gene: TRBV10-3; D gene: TRBD2; CDR3 DNA: TGTGCCATCAGGTCCGCGGGGGGGGACACAGATACGCAGTATTTT; CDR3 protein: CAIRSAGGDTDTQYF
J gene: TRBJ2-5; clone size: few; V gene: TRBV5-6; D gene: -; CDR3 DNA: TGTGCCAGCAGCTTGGAAGAGACCCAGTACTTC; CDR3 protein: CASSLEETQYF
J gene: TRBJ2-3; clone size: -; V gene: TRBV10-2; D gene: -; CDR3 DNA: TGCGCCAGCAGGTCGCTACCTGTTTCGGATACGCAGTATTTT; CDR3 protein: CASRSLPVSDTQYF
J gene: TRBJ2-7; clone size: -; V gene: TRBV13; D gene: TRBD1; CDR3 DNA: TGTGCCAGCAGCTTCGGGACAGAAGCCTACGAGCAGTACTTC; CDR3 protein: CASSFGTEAYEQYF
J gene: TRBJ2-5; clone size: -; V gene: TRBV5-1; D gene: -; CDR3 DNA: TGCGCCAGCAGCCCAATGGGAGCTCAAGAGACCCAGTACTTC; CDR3 protein: CASSPMGAQETQYF
J gene: TRBJ2-2; clone size: many; V gene: TRBV19; D gene: -; CDR3 DNA: TGTGCCAGTACTCGGGACGCAGGGGTAGCGAACGGGGAGCTGTTTTTT; CDR3 protein: CASTRDAGVANGELFF
J gene: TRBJ2-7; clone size: -; V gene: TRBV9; D gene: -; CDR3 DNA: TGTGCCAGCAGCGGACCGGGAGCCGCCTCCTACGAGCAGTACTTC; CDR3 protein: CASSGPGAASYEQYF
J gene: TRBJ2-3; clone size: once; V gene: TRBV19; D gene: -; CDR3 DNA: TGTGCCAGTAGTATATTTCTGGTTGGTACGCAGTATTTT; CDR3 protein: CASSIFLVGTQYF
J gene: TRBJ2-1; clone size: -; V gene: TRBV19; D gene: -; CDR3 DNA: TGTGCCAGCACAAGGGGTACAGGCACCTACAATGAGCAGTTCTTC; CDR3 protein: CASTRGTGTYNEQFF
J gene: TRBJ2-5; clone size: -; V gene: TRBV7-2; D gene: TRBD2; CDR3 DNA: TGTGCCAGCAGCATGACTAGCGGCGGAGGGACCCAGTACTTC; CDR3 protein: CASSMTSGGGTQYF
J gene: TRBJ1-5; clone size: -; V gene: TRBV4-3; D gene: TRBD1; CDR3 DNA: TGCGCCAGCAGCCAAGGCAGGGGGGATCAGCCCCAGCATTTT; CDR3 protein: CASSQGRGDQPQHF
J gene: TRBJ2-1; clone size: -; V gene: TRBV28; D gene: -; CDR3 DNA: TGTGCCAGCAGTTTAAGGTCTTCTTTATCCTACAATGAGCAGTTCTTC; CDR3 protein: CASSLRSSLSYNEQFF
J gene: TRBJ1-1; clone size: -; V gene: TRBV28; D gene: TRBD1; CDR3 DNA: TGTGCCAGCAGTTTACCGACAGGGCTAAGGACTGAAGCTTTCTTT; CDR3 protein: CASSLPTGLRTEAFF
J gene: TRBJ2-3; clone size: -; V gene: TRBV7-9; D gene: -; CDR3 DNA: TGTGCCAGCAGCAGCTCACTAGGAGGGGCAGATACGCAGTATTTT; CDR3 protein: CASSSSLGGADTQYF
J gene: TRBJ2-1; clone size: -; V gene: TRBV28; D gene: -; CDR3 DNA: TGTGCCAGCAGTTTCAATGAGCAGTTCTTC; CDR3 protein: CASSFNEQFF
J gene: TRBJ2-5; clone size: -; V gene: TRBV10-3; D gene: -; CDR3 DNA: TGTGCCATCAGAAATTGGAACCAAGAGACCCAGTACTTC; CDR3 protein: CAIRNWNQETQYF
J gene: TRBJ1-2; clone size: -; V gene: TRBV5-1; D gene: TRBD1; CDR3 DNA: TGCGCCACCTGGGACAGACGGAGTGGCTACACCTTC; CDR3 protein: CATWDRRSGYTF
J gene: TRBJ1-4; clone size: -; V gene: TRBV19; D gene: -; CDR3 DNA: TGTGCCACCGGGACCCGCGCCTCGGATGAAAAACTGTTTTTT; CDR3 protein: CATGTRASDEKLFF
J gene: TRBJ2-5; clone size: -; V gene: TRBV11-2; D gene: -; CDR3 DNA: TGTGCCAGCAGCCTCGGACGGAGTGAGACCCAGTACTTC; CDR3 protein: CASSLGRSETQYF